The text below deals with one TCR beta chain. The data were taken from a study of blood T cell repertoires in COVID-19. The overall study: COVID-19 samples, acute and convalescent, were from the United States, Italy and Spain. From T cells, B-cell-depleted T cells, or PBMCs came the material, which was cDNA or gDNA.

Original analysis: Estimates of nucleated cell counts were drawn from the amplification of reference gene primers. Profiled with immunoSEQ multiplex PCR; TCRdb holds only in-frame clones, not every one. For V, J and clone size, that table is used; D and trimming come from the DNA. Of roughly 200,000 clones listed, 80% are singletons. The source material was peripheral blood. The TCR was taken from a woman aged 65 to 85 with acute or convalescent COVID-19.

CDR3 bases: TGTGCCAGCAGCCCCCGGGGGGATAGCAATCAGCCCCAGCATTTT. Amino acids: CASSPRGDSNQPQHF. The chain joins TRBV16 to TRBJ1-5, with a tentative D call TRBD1 (5 bases). Germline assignment: CDR1 KGHSY and CDR2 FQNENV. Trimming shortened V by 4 bases and J by 0 bases, and 10 bases separated the two germline ends. CDR3 length equals 15 residues.